The clone carrying this T cell receptor beta chain appeared once. Its antigen is still unknown. The data belong to a study of OX40 agonist ivuxolimab in advanced cancers. As for the study in general: Of the patients, three showed partial responses, one with hepatocellular carcinoma and two with cutaneous melanoma. Study-level findings and limits: Low clonal expansion, among the lowest seen, marked partial responders at 0.1-3.0 mg/kg. Clones of CD4+ and CD8+ blood T cells grew by week 6 at doses of 0.1 to 3.0 mg/kg.

The CDR3 is made up of 14 amino acids. The V gene lost 2 bases and the J gene lost 5 bases, with 10 bases spanning the gap. Germline V gene sequence: CDR1 KGHSH, CDR2 LQKENI. TCRdb's copy holds only in-frame clones and misses some; the assay was immunoSEQ multiplex PCR. This sample yields some 58,000 clones, of which over 80% are seen a single time; around 1.7% belongs to the top ten. This chain joins TRBV18 and TRBJ1-3; a possible D gene is TRBD1 (5 bases). The sample consisted of CD4+ or CD8+ T cells sorted from blood, taken in a trial of the OX40 agonist ivuxolimab. The origin of this receptor is an adult with an advanced solid tumor such as melanoma, head and neck, liver or kidney cancer. The CDR3: CASSPAGQRNTIYF. The CDR3 bases are TGTGCCAGCTCACCAGCAGGGCAGCGAAACACCATATATTTT.